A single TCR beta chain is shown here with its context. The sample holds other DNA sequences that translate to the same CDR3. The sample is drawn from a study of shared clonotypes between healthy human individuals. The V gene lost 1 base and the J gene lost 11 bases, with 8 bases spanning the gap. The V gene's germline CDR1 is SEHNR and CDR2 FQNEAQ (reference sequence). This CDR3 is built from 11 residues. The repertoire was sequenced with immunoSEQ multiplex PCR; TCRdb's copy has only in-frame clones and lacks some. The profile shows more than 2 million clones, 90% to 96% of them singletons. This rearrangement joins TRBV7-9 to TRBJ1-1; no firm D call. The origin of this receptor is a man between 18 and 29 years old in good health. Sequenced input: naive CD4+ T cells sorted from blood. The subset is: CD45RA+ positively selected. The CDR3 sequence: CASSLGVGAFF. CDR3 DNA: TGTGCCAGCAGCTTAGGGGTTGGGGCTTTCTTT.